This TCR beta chain came from a study of cytomegalovirus exposure and HLA in healthy donors. Study-wide findings and caveats: High specificity and sensitivity for cytomegalovirus status were reported for the classifier.

Researchers ran the PCR with 60 Vbeta and 13 Jbeta primers. The repertoire was sequenced with immunoSEQ multiplex PCR; TCRdb's copy has only in-frame clones and lacks some. The sample includes about 120,000 clones, over 80% of them seen just once. With regard to this clone: What it recognizes is unknown. Sequence at one end of the junction differs from germline and may be a read error.

Germline values: CDR1 MGHRA, CDR2 YSYEKL. This CDR3 has 15 residues. The chain uses TRBV4-1 and TRBJ1-2; 9 nucleotides line up with TRBD1. The clonotype originates from a man between 18 and 35 years old in good health and CMV-seropositive. The sequenced sample consisted of PBMCs. In DNA, the CDR3 is TGCGCCAGCAGCCAAGTTCCTGGGGACAGGGATGGGTACACCTTC. This translates into CASSQVPGDRDGYTF.